The text below deals with one T cell receptor (beta chain). Its cognate antigen is unknown. The CDR3 loop spans 15 amino acids. Germline V CDR1 and CDR2: SGDLS, YYNGEE. After removal of 0 bases from V and 8 bases from J, the junction contained 4 bases not matched to a gene. This sample stems from a study of OX40 agonist ivuxolimab in advanced cancers. Study information: At 0.01 to 10 mg/kg, ivuxolimab was administered intravenously to patients every 2 weeks.

Study results and limitations: Normalized T-cell clonal expansion was also low in a subset of nonresponders. Expanded clones were, on average, more numerous in CD8+ T cells than in CD4+.

The repertoire was sequenced with immunoSEQ multiplex PCR; TCRdb's copy has only in-frame clones and lacks some. The data show 65,000 to 75,000 clones, with roughly four fifths seen just once and 6.7% held by the top ten. The receptor was isolated from an adult with an advanced solid tumor such as melanoma, head and neck, liver or kidney cancer. The J gene is TRBJ1-4, the V gene TRBV9, with 10 bases aligning to TRBD1. The material was CD4+ or CD8+ T cells sorted from blood, obtained in a trial of the OX40 agonist ivuxolimab. The CDR3 is CASSVGGTGVEKLFF. DNA of the CDR3: TGTGCCAGCAGCGTAGGGGGGACAGGGGTGGAAAAACTGTTTTTT.